Below are 31 T cell receptor beta chains sequenced from a single sample in a study of blood T cell repertoires in COVID-19 (dated by TCRdb to about 2020). Receptor libraries were prepared by the immunoSEQ multiplex PCR assay. TCRdb took over this immuneACCESS table, retaining in-frame rearrangements with V and J assigned. Such tables are incomplete; in checked studies, under half of the missing clones stem from an unresolved V gene, and the remainder is unexplained. This sample has about 69,000 clones in its table, and under 90% of those were observed once. The top ten clones comprise 10% to 15% of the sample. Sequencing was performed on peripheral blood. The receptors stem from a man between 50 and 59 years old with COVID-19, enrolled during active disease.

The chain has TRBV6-6 and TRBJ2-1; weak D call: TRBD2 (5 bases). CDR3 length: 12 amino acids. Trimming pared 7 bases from V and 6 bases from J, leaving 10 bases between. Germline lookup yields CDR1 MNHNY and CDR2 SVGAGI (reference sequence). Here the CDR3 DNA reads TGTGCCAGCACAGGAGGTAGCAATGAGCAGTTCTTC. This sequence encodes CASTGGSNEQFF.

V and J are TRBV4-2 and TRBJ2-3; 9 nucleotides align to TRBD2. J gave up 4 bases and V 0 bases, and 2 bases lay outside the gene matches. Germline loops: CDR1 LGHNA, CDR2 YNFKEQ. This CDR3 comprises 15 residues. CDR3 bases: TGTGCCAGCAGCCAAGAGCGGGGGGGCCCAGATACGCAGTATTTT. Translating gives CASSQERGGPDTQYF.

The J gene is TRBJ1-2, the V gene TRBV11-2, with TRBD1 matching over 7 bases. Germline CDR1 reads SGHAT; CDR2 reads FQNNGV. J gave up 4 bases and V 4 bases, and 9 bases lay outside the gene matches. CDR3 length: 15 residues. The CDR3 DNA reads as TGTGCCAGCAGCTCCCCAAACAGGGGAGGCTATGGCTACACCTTC. It codes for CASSSPNRGGYGYTF.

The chain is built from TRBV12-5 and TRBJ1-2; D is undetermined. Looked up from germline, CDR1 is LGHNT and CDR2 is FRNRAP. The CDR3 length is 16 residues. Trimming pared 0 bases from V and 6 bases from J, leaving 17 bases between. The CDR3 is CASGLVVRTGSDGYTF. The CDR3 coding sequence is TGTGCTAGTGGTTTGGTAGTAAGAACGGGTTCAGATGGCTACACCTTC.

The genes are TRBV18 and TRBJ2-1, with 10 nucleotides matching TRBD2. This CDR3 has 16 amino acids. J was trimmed by 0 bases and V by 5 bases; bases with no gene match: 4. Germline V gene sequence: CDR1 KGHSH, CDR2 LQKENI. The CDR3 spells CASSSSGGSSYNEQFF. CDR3 DNA: TGTGCCAGCTCATCTAGCGGGGGCAGCTCCTACAATGAGCAGTTCTTC. Using reference TRBV18 and TRBJ2-1 for the parts outside the CDR3, the full variable domain is NAGVMQNPRHLVRRRGQEARLRCSPMKGHSHVYWYRQLPEEGLKFMVYLQKENIIDESGMPKERFSAEFPKEGPSILRIQQVVRGDSAAYFCASSSSGGSSYNEQFFGPGTRLTVL.

J is TRBJ1-5 and V is TRBV29-1; 7 positions match TRBD1. Germline lookup yields CDR1 SQVTM and CDR2 ANQGSEA. V was pared by 4 bases and J by 7 bases, with 10 bases of the junction left unmatched. CDR3 size: 14 residues. The DNA of the CDR3 is TGCAGCGTTGGGGGTGGGGACAGCGGGCAGCCCCAGCATTTT. Protein product: CSVGGGDSGQPQHF.

The chain has TRBV11-3 and TRBJ2-1, with 7 bases aligning to TRBD1. Trimming cost V 0 bases and J 6 bases; bases outside gene matches: 11. The CDR3 extends over 17 amino acids. The germline V gene encodes CDR1 SGHNT and CDR2 YENEEA. The CDR3 sequence is CASSLDHGQGVFNEQFF. The CDR3, as DNA: TGTGCCAGCAGCTTAGATCACGGTCAGGGGGTGTTCAATGAGCAGTTCTTC.

The chain uses TRBV2 and TRBJ2-5; a possible D gene is TRBD1 (6 bases). Trimming removed 6 bases from V and 6 bases from J, with 11 bases in between. The CDR3 runs 12 residues. The germline V gene encodes CDR1 SNHLY and CDR2 FYNNEI. The DNA for the CDR3 is TGTGCCAGCAGGGGCAGGGGAAAGACCCAGTACTTC. This gives the protein CASRGRGKTQYF.

This clone was picked up a small number of times. One end of the junction is discordant with germline, which a read error may explain. The rearrangement joins TRBV4-3 to TRBJ2-5; weak D call: TRBD1 (7 bases). CDR3 size: 17 residues. Per the germline V gene, CDR1 is LGHNA and CDR2 is YSLEER. The CDR3 is CASSPSAGQTVGGTQYF. The CDR3, as DNA: TGCGCCAGCAGCCCAAGCGCGGGACAGACGGTTGGGGGGACCCAATACTTC.

This sequence joins TRBV4-2 and TRBJ1-2; 11 positions match TRBD1. Germline CDR1 reads LGHNA; CDR2 reads YNFKEQ. CDR3 length equals 17 residues. With V trimmed by 0 bases and J by 7 bases, 10 bases remained unmatched. For the CDR3, the DNA is TGTGCCAGCAGCCAAGATCCGGGACAGGGGGATCTTCGTGGCTACACCTTC. Protein: CASSQDPGQGDLRGYTF.

The genes are TRBV6-2 or TRBV6-3 and TRBJ2-3, with D hard to call. The CDR3 length is 12 residues. In germline, CDR1 is MNHEY, CDR2 SVGEGT. Between the trimmed V and J ends, which lost 5 bases and 0 bases, there was a span of 3 bases. For the CDR3, the DNA is TGTGCCAGCAGTCTTAGCACAGATACGCAGTATTTT. It encodes CASSLSTDTQYF.

The chain is built from TRBV7-9 and TRBJ1-2; D unclear. In germline, CDR1 is SEHNR, CDR2 FQNEAQ (reference sequence). V was cut by 4 bases and J by 0 bases, with 12 bases left in between. This CDR3 region has 15 residues. CDR3 in amino acids: CASSSTSESNYGYTF. The CDR3 DNA is TGTGCCAGCAGCTCCACTTCCGAGTCTAACTATGGCTACACCTTC.

V gene TRBV7-9 combines with J gene TRBJ1-1, with D unresolved. V lost 5 bases and J 8 bases, leaving 12 bases between the germline ends. Germline values: CDR1 SEHNR, CDR2 FQNEAQ (reference sequence). The CDR3 sequence is 12 residues long. CDR3 sequence reads: CASSPLSWEAFF. CDR3 coding DNA: TGTGCCAGCAGCCCACTCTCCTGGGAAGCTTTCTTT.

J is TRBJ1-6 and V is TRBV3-1 (or the pseudogene TRBV3-2); D possibly corresponds to TRBD1 (6 bases). The germline V and J ends were trimmed by 2 bases and 14 bases, with 10 bases remaining between them. The CDR3 length is 12 residues. Germline CDR1 reads LGHDT; CDR2 reads YNNKEL (reference sequence). The DNA of the CDR3 is TGTGCCAGCAGCCAAACAGGGCGAACCCTCCACTTT. Translated: CASSQTGRTLHF.

The V call is TRBV5-4, the J call TRBJ1-4, with D perhaps matching TRBD1 (6 bases). The CDR3 covers 15 residues. Germline V gene sequence: CDR1 SGHNT, CDR2 YYREEE (reference sequence). The V and J ends lost 0 bases and 1 base respectively, with 7 bases between them. The CDR3 DNA reads TGTGCCAGCAGCTTGGAACAGGGAACTAATGAAAAACTGTTTTTT. Translating it yields CASSLEQGTNEKLFF.

J is TRBJ2-5 and V is TRBV5-5; D might be TRBD1 (6 bases). The V end was cut by 4 bases, the J end by 5 bases, with 30 bases between. This CDR3 is built from 19 residues. Germline V CDR1 and CDR2: SGHKS, YYEKEE (reference sequence). Here the CDR3 DNA reads TGTGCCAGCAGCACGAATGACTACAGACAGGACCCCTCAACGGAGACCCAGTACTTC. Translation: CASSTNDYRQDPSTETQYF.

The V call is TRBV4-1, the J call TRBJ2-4; TRBD1 matches at 9 bases. The CDR3 contains 19 residues. The germline V gene encodes CDR1 MGHRA and CDR2 YSYEKL. Trimming removed 1 base from V and 1 base from J; junction bases left unmatched: 11. The CDR3 DNA follows: TGCGCCAGCAGCCAAGGGACAGGGGAAGTTGTTGGGGCCAAAAACATTCAGTACTTC. As protein: CASSQGTGEVVGAKNIQYF.

The chain combines TRBV6-2 or TRBV6-3 with TRBJ2-2, with TRBD2 identical over 11 bases. V trimming: 5 bases; J trimming: 7 bases; junction bases outside the gene matches: 6. Germline values: CDR1 MNHEY, CDR2 SVGEGT. CDR3 length: 15 amino acids. CDR3 in DNA: TGTGCCAGCAGTCCCACTAGCGGGGGTGTCGGGGAGCTGTTTTTT. Amino acids: CASSPTSGGVGELFF.

The genes are TRBV9 and TRBJ2-2; perhaps TRBD1 as D (6 bases). The germline V gene encodes CDR1 SGDLS and CDR2 YYNGEE. V shed 3 bases and J shed 0 bases, with 9 bases lying between them. The CDR3 spans 15 residues. Here the CDR3 reads CASSAGTTNTGELFF. Here the CDR3 DNA reads TGTGCCAGCAGCGCCGGGACAACGAACACCGGGGAGCTGTTTTTT.

The chain joins TRBV5-1 to TRBJ1-6, with TRBD1 matching 7 bases. Per the germline V gene, CDR1 is SGHRS and CDR2 is YFSETQ. The CDR3 extends over 15 amino acids. V was pared by 3 bases and J by 7 bases, with 7 bases of the junction left unmatched. The CDR3 spells CASSSSTGSNSPLHF. CDR3 DNA: TGCGCCAGCAGCTCTTCGACAGGGAGCAATTCACCCCTCCACTTT.

The genes are TRBV7-3 and TRBJ1-2, with TRBD1 matching 7 bases. The V segment lost 5 bases and the J segment 5 bases; nucleotides outside the gene matches: 2. Looked up from germline, CDR1 is SGHTA and CDR2 is FQGTGA. The CDR3 has 12 amino acids. CDR3 in DNA: TGTGCCAGCAGCCAGGGACAGTATGGCTACACCTTC. It is translated as CASSQGQYGYTF.

The CDR3 loop is CASRDRGHQPQHF. CDR3 bases: TGTGCCAGCAGGGACAGGGGGCATCAGCCCCAGCATTTT. This chain joins TRBV2 and TRBJ1-5; TRBD1 aligns across 11 bases. J lost 5 bases, V lost 6 bases, and 0 bases had no gene match. Germline loops: CDR1 SNHLY, CDR2 FYNNEI. The CDR3 sequence is 13 residues long.

The chain recombines TRBV6-5 with TRBJ1-2, with 7 bases fitting TRBD1. This CDR3 has 13 amino acids. Looked up from germline, CDR1 is MNHEY and CDR2 is SVGAGI. The V segment lost 6 bases and the J segment 4 bases; nucleotides outside the gene matches: 5. The CDR3 protein is CASRTDRSYGYTF. The CDR3 region has the DNA TGTGCCAGCAGGACGGACAGGTCCTATGGCTACACCTTC.

The chain couples TRBV29-1 to TRBJ1-6; TRBD1 is a possible D gene (5 bases). Germline loops: CDR1 SQVTM, CDR2 ANQGSEA. The germline V and J ends were trimmed by 5 bases and 0 bases, with 11 bases remaining between them. The CDR3 sequence is 15 residues long. The CDR3 spells CSVKEGSSYNSPLHF. The CDR3 region has the DNA TGCAGCGTTAAGGAGGGGAGCTCCTATAATTCACCCCTCCACTTT. Variable domain in full (rest from reference TRBV29-1 and TRBJ1-6): SAVISQKPSRDICQRGTSLTIQCQVDSQVTMMFWYRQQPGQSLTLIATANQGSEATYESGFVIDKFPISRPNLTFSTLTVSNMSPEDSSIYLCSVKEGSSYNSPLHFGNGTRLTVT.

The chain joins TRBV3-1 (or the pseudogene TRBV3-2) to TRBJ1-2; the match to TRBD1 covers 7 bases. The CDR3 is 16 residues long. V shed 2 bases and J 2 bases; nucleotides not matched to a gene: 8. Germline V gives CDR1 LGHDT, CDR2 YNNKEL (reference sequence). The DNA for the CDR3 is TGTGCCAGCAGCCAAACGACAGGGCTCGGCAACTATGGCTACACCTTC. Protein product: CASSQTTGLGNYGYTF.

This chain connects TRBV18 to TRBJ2-6; possible D gene TRBD2, 5 bases. In germline, CDR1 is KGHSH, CDR2 LQKENI. The CDR3 is 18 residues long. Trimming removed 1 base at V and 1 base at J, with 14 bases between. CDR3 in DNA: TGTGCCAGCTCACCACGTGGGGTTTGGGAGTCTGGGGCCAACGTCCTGACTTTC. Translated: CASSPRGVWESGANVLTF. The variable domain in full, completed from reference TRBV18 and TRBJ2-6, reads NAGVMQNPRHLVRRRGQEARLRCSPMKGHSHVYWYRQLPEEGLKFMVYLQKENIIDESGMPKERFSAEFPKEGPSILRIQQVVRGDSAAYFCASSPRGVWESGANVLTFGAGSRLTVL.

The CDR3 nucleotides are TGTGCCAGTAGCAAGGTACAGGGTTACGGTGGGTGGGTAATGAGCAATCAGCCCCAGCATTTT. Residues: CASSKVQGYGGWVMSNQPQHF. J is TRBJ1-5 and V is TRBV19, with a tentative D call TRBD1 (6 bases). V was shortened by 6 bases and J by 1 base, with 31 bases between the two germline ends. The CDR3 is 21 amino acids. CDR1 is LNHDA, CDR2 SQIVND, per germline (reference sequence).

The chain carries TRBV18 and TRBJ2-1; TRBD2 aligns across 8 bases. The CDR3 contains 14 residues. From germline, CDR1 is KGHSH and CDR2 LQKENI. V lost 5 bases to trimming and J lost 9 bases; unmatched junction nucleotides: 9. CDR3 region: CASSIRGGIVEQFF. CDR3 sequence (DNA): TGTGCCAGCTCAATCCGGGGGGGCATTGTTGAGCAGTTCTTC.

The chain joins TRBV6-5 to TRBJ1-5; no definite D call. The CDR3 length is 14 residues. Germline-derived CDR1 and CDR2 are MNHEY and SVGAGI. V lost 8 bases and J lost 7, with 18 bases in between. The CDR3 nucleotides are TGTGCCAGCTCCTCCCGGCGGGTCGGACAGCCCCAGCATTTT. Encoded protein: CASSSRRVGQPQHF.

This clone was counted between two and nine times. Other DNA sequences in this sample translate to the same CDR3. This sequence joins TRBV9 and TRBJ1-3; D gene unclear. Trimming took off 2 bases at V and 0 bases at J, with 6 bases between the two ends. CDR3 size: 14 residues. CDR1 and CDR2 (germline): SGDLS, YYNGEE. This CDR3 is CASSVGSSGNTIYF. CDR3 DNA: TGTGCCAGCAGCGTTGGTAGCTCTGGAAACACCATATATTTT.

The V call is TRBV11-3, the J call TRBJ2-2; 10 bases agree with TRBD2. This CDR3 is built from 16 residues. V shed 3 bases, J shed 1 base, and the junction held 2 bases outside the gene matches. Germline V CDR1 and CDR2: SGHNT, YENEEA. In nucleotides, the CDR3 is TGTGCCAGCAGCTTTATAGCGGGGGGGAACACCGGGGAGCTGTTTTTT. It is translated as CASSFIAGGNTGELFF.